The clone carrying this TCR beta chain was observed many times. Its antigen is currently unknown. TCR cDNA molecules each carried a unique molecular identifier. One entry per CDR3 protein, called by TCRdb with MiXCR from the 5' RACE reads. The table has approximately 29,000 distinct CDR3 sequences, 8.4% seen once. The V end lost 2 bases, the J end lost 8 bases, and 15 bases lay between the germline ends. The CDR3 contains 14 residues. CDR1 and CDR2 (germline): KGHSH, LQKENI. The sample is drawn from a study of spatial heterogeneity in lung cancer. As for the study in general: Detection consistently captured more beta-chain sequences than alpha-chain sequences. Regarding the study as a whole: Whereas they appeared in blood less at follow-up, ubiquitous expanded tumor TCRs appeared there more at resection.

Time point in this sample: sample taken at primary tumor resection. Researchers sequenced whole RNA taken from tumor, nontumor lung or frozen PBMC without sorting. A total of approximately 69 untreated early-stage non-small cell lung cancer patients served as donors. This sequence joins TRBV18 and TRBJ1-1; D gene ambiguous. The TCR was taken from a female donor with early-stage non-small cell lung cancer. The material sequenced was PBMCs, taken at surgery. As DNA, the CDR3 is TGTGCCAGCTCACCAGGGCAAAGGGTCTGGGAAGCTTTCTTT. Translated, it gives CASSPGQRVWEAFF.